This TCR beta chain was identified in a study of metastatic and nonmetastatic thyroid tumors. Across the study: Thyroid patients, malignant and benign, had repertoires compared across blood and tumor or nodule tissue. Regarding the study as a whole: When malignant thyroid tumors were compared with benign nodules, TCR beta diversity was reportedly significantly higher in the malignant tumors. This held in both blood and tumor samples.

Authors' processing steps: A classifier for distant metastasis in papillary thyroid cancer was constructed using CDR3 differences observed across clinicopathological groups. TCRdb re-called clones from the PCR reads using MiXCR. These V and J calls are TCRdb output, not the study's own analysis. Of 20,000 or so clones in the sample, more than 12% were seen once. Prior to thyroid surgery, none of the patients had received any treatment. In germline, CDR1 is SSHAT, CDR2 FNYEAQ (reference sequence). The CDR3 spans 16 residues. In the case of this clone: Antigen specificity is unknown. The junction does not match germline at one end; this may be a read error.

The sequence was collected from a female donor with papillary thyroid cancer or a benign thyroid nodule (not recorded which). Some clones in this sample may be carry-over from other donors' samples. The rearrangement links TRBV7-7 to TRBJ2-5; 14 bases match TRBD2. Sequencing input: tumor tissue. The CDR3 loop reads CASRLGLAGGQEAQYF. The CDR3 coding sequence is TGTGCCAGCAGATTAGGACTAGCGGGAGGACAAGAGGCCCAGTACTTC.